Included here is one TCR beta chain sequence, with context. What it recognizes is unknown. These data originate in a study of radiation and T cells in renal cell carcinoma. Whole-study results and caveats: From baseline, blood top tumor clonotypes peaked at 2 weeks post-radiation.

Profiled with immunoSEQ multiplex PCR; TCRdb holds only in-frame clones, not every one. The table includes approximately 150,000 clones, approximately 86% detected once. Time point of the sample: blood 4 weeks post-SBRT, at nephrectomy. Treatment of the sample: 15 Gy SBRT to primary tumor, nephrectomy 4 weeks later. Nephrectomy followed 15 Gy stereotactic body radiation by 4 weeks. The tumor was a clear cell renal cell carcinoma. The germline V gene encodes CDR1 MRHNA and CDR2 SNTAGT. V was pared by 9 bases and J by 7 bases, with 10 bases between. This CDR3 region has 11 residues. This specimen was blood, taken from a patient whose treatment included radiotherapy and nephrectomy. The chain combines TRBV6-4 with TRBJ1-5; no clear D. This sequence originates from a woman aged 45-59 years with renal cell carcinoma. This CDR3 reads CARTPGQPQHF. CDR3 sequence (DNA): TGTGCCAGAACACCCGGCCAGCCCCAGCATTTT.